This TCR beta chain was obtained from a study of cytomegalovirus exposure and HLA in healthy donors. Study conclusions and caveats: Cytomegalovirus-associated status was assigned to 164 TCR beta chains. Specificity for CMV antigens was confirmed in vitro for a few of the CMV-associated chains. Accurate prediction of HLA-A and HLA-B alleles (for most subjects) was reportedly achieved from TCR beta sequences.

The PCR had 60 Vbeta and 13 Jbeta primers. Clones were read by immunoSEQ multiplex PCR, and TCRdb kept only the in-frame ones, dropping some. The top ten clones hold roughly 6.8% of a sample with some 61,000 clones, over 75% of them seen once. V lost 0 bases and J 7 bases, leaving 13 bases between the germline ends. CDR1 is SGHRS and CDR2 is YFSETQ in the germline V gene. This CDR3 is built from 14 residues. A remark on this clone: Its antigen is as yet unknown.

The V and J genes are TRBV5-1 and TRBJ2-5; D ambiguous. This TCR came from a human donor in good health. Source material: PBMCs. As DNA, the CDR3 is TGCGCCAGCAGCTTGGAGTGGGTACCAGGGACCCAGTACTTC. The encoded protein is CASSLEWVPGTQYF.